Each of the 14 T cell receptor beta chains below was sequenced from the same sample in a study of shared clonotypes between healthy human individuals. The data were produced by immunoSEQ multiplex PCR, yet TCRdb's version contains in-frame clones alone and is incomplete. The repertoire holds some 2,000,000 clones, 90% to 95% seen once, with 0.13% in the top ten. The sequenced sample consisted of naive CD4+ T cells sorted from blood. Stated subset: CD45RA+ positively selected. These receptors all stem from a man younger than 30 in good health.

The CDR3 spells CASSLRQYEQYF. CDR3 coding DNA: TGTGCCAGCAGCTTACGACAGTACGAGCAGTACTTC. V and J are TRBV7-2 and TRBJ2-7; D may be TRBD1 (5 bases). The germline V and J ends were trimmed by 2 bases and 4 bases, with 6 bases remaining between them. From germline, CDR1 is SGHTA and CDR2 FQGNSA. This CDR3 region has 12 residues. Supplemented by reference TRBV7-2 and TRBJ2-7, the full variable domain reads GAGVSQSPSNKVTEKGKDVELRCDPISGHTALYWYRQSLGQGLEFLIYFQGNSAPDKSGLPSDRFSAERTGGSVSTLTIQRTQQEDSAVYLCASSLRQYEQYFGPGTRLTVT.

On this clone itself: The conserved phenylalanine or tryptophan normally closing the CDR3 is absent here, so this likely arose from a read error. The gene calls are TRBV6-4 and TRBJ1-1, with 8 nucleotides matching TRBD1. After removal of 4 bases from V and 4 bases from J, the junction contained 5 bases not matched to a gene. The CDR3 contains 14 residues. Germline CDR1 is MRHNA and CDR2 is SNTAGT. The CDR3 DNA sequence: TGTGCCAGCAGTGCCACAGGGGGACGCACTGAAGCTTTCCTT. Its translation is CASSATGGRTEAFL.

This chain uses TRBV6-1 with TRBJ1-2; 10 positions match TRBD1. Germline trimming cut 6 bases from V and 8 bases from J; bases unmatched to any gene: 12. CDR1 is MNHNS and CDR2 is SASEGT in the germline V gene. This CDR3 has 15 amino acids. In DNA form, the CDR3 reads TGTGCCAGCAGAATAGACAGGGGGCTGAAGGACGGCTACACCTTC. It translates to CASRIDRGLKDGYTF.

The chain uses TRBV5-1 and TRBJ2-3; D is possibly TRBD1 (6 bases). The germline V gene encodes CDR1 SGHRS and CDR2 YFSETQ. This CDR3 spans 13 amino acids. Trimming shortened V by 3 bases and J by 6 bases, and 11 bases separated the two germline ends. In DNA, the CDR3 is TGCGCCAGCAGCTACCAGGGGTCGGATACGCAGTATTTT. Translated: CASSYQGSDTQYF. Full variable domain (rest looked up from reference TRBV5-1 and TRBJ2-3): KAGVTQTPRYLIKTRGQQVTLSCSPISGHRSVSWYQQTPGQGLQFLFEYFSETQRNKGNFPGRFSGRQFSNSRSEMNVSTLELGDSALYLCASSYQGSDTQYFGPGTRLTVL.

The rearrangement joins TRBV6-6 to TRBJ1-5, with 9 bases lining up with TRBD1. The V and J ends lost 2 bases and 6 bases, in that order; junction bases with no gene match: 2. The germline V gene has CDR1 MNHNY and CDR2 SVGAGI (reference sequence). The CDR3 sequence is 14 residues long. CDR3 DNA sequence: TGTGCCAGCAGTTACGGGACAGGGTCTCAGCCCCAGCATTTT. Translated: CASSYGTGSQPQHF.

The chain combines TRBV5-1 with TRBJ2-5; tentatively, D is TRBD1 (5 bases). Germline loops: CDR1 SGHRS, CDR2 YFSETQ. The CDR3 sequence is 14 residues long. V was cut by 0 bases and J by 7 bases, with 13 bases left in between. CDR3 protein: CASSLAGKAGTQYF. DNA for the CDR3: TGCGCCAGCAGCTTGGCAGGGAAGGCTGGGACCCAGTACTTC. Supplemented by reference TRBV5-1 and TRBJ2-5, the full variable domain reads KAGVTQTPRYLIKTRGQQVTLSCSPISGHRSVSWYQQTPGQGLQFLFEYFSETQRNKGNFPGRFSGRQFSNSRSEMNVSTLELGDSALYLCASSLAGKAGTQYFGPGTRLLVL.

The rearrangement uses TRBV9 and TRBJ2-6; 8 positions agree with TRBD1. The CDR3 runs 18 residues. J was trimmed by 0 bases and V by 3 bases; bases with no gene match: 8. CDR1 is SGDLS, CDR2 YYNGEE, per germline. The CDR3 loop is CASSERGTGRSGANVLTF. DNA for the CDR3: TGTGCCAGCAGCGAGAGAGGGACAGGCCGCTCTGGGGCCAACGTCCTGACTTTC.

The rearrangement uses TRBV7-2 and TRBJ1-2; TRBD1 agrees at 8 bases. The CDR3 length is 13 residues. The V segment lost 5 bases and the J segment 4 bases; nucleotides outside the gene matches: 3. The germline gives CDR1 SGHTA, CDR2 FQGNSA. The CDR3, as DNA: TGTGCCAGCAGCCGGGACAGGCTCTATGGCTACACCTTC. As protein: CASSRDRLYGYTF.

This clone was counted once. CDR3 residues: CASSYPGQSSGNTIYF. DNA for the CDR3: TGTGCCAGCAGTTACCCCGGGCAGAGCTCTGGAAACACCATATATTTT. The J gene is TRBJ1-3, the V gene TRBV6-6; D remains ambiguous. Germline V gene sequence: CDR1 MNHNY, CDR2 SVGAGI (reference sequence). The CDR3 loop spans 16 amino acids. V lost 2 bases, J lost 0 bases, and 11 bases lay in between.

This sequence joins TRBV9 and TRBJ2-7; perhaps TRBD1 as D (5 bases). The CDR3 sequence is 15 residues long. V was cut by 0 bases and J by 2 bases, with 12 bases left in between. The germline V gene encodes CDR1 SGDLS and CDR2 YYNGEE. The CDR3 loop reads CASSVAPGLPYEQYF. The CDR3 region has the DNA TGTGCCAGCAGCGTAGCCCCAGGGCTACCCTACGAGCAGTACTTC.

For this clone: The sample contains more than one DNA sequence encoding this CDR3. The rearrangement links TRBV6-5 to TRBJ2-3; 8 bases fit TRBD2. Germline assignment: CDR1 MNHEY and CDR2 SVGAGI. The CDR3 covers 15 residues. The V segment lost 3 bases and the J segment 2 bases; nucleotides outside the gene matches: 4. CDR3 coding DNA: TGTGCCAGCAGTTATAGCGGGACATCCACAGATACGCAGTATTTT. As protein: CASSYSGTSTDTQYF.

This chain uses TRBV7-2 with TRBJ2-5; D remains unclear. The CDR3 length is 12 residues. The germline V and J ends were trimmed by 1 base and 5 bases, with 5 bases remaining between them. Germline V gene lookup returns CDR1 SGHTA and CDR2 FQGNSA. The CDR3 bases are TGTGCCAGCAGCTTAGAGTCCGAGACCCAGTACTTC. It encodes CASSLESETQYF.

V usage is TRBV10-2 and J usage is TRBJ2-7; either TRBD1 or TRBD2 may fit D (5 bases each). The germline V gene encodes CDR1 WSHSY and CDR2 SAAADI. V was clipped by 3 bases and J by 2 bases, with 20 bases between them. The CDR3 is 17 residues long. CDR3 protein: CASSDPKRGPSPYEQYF. The DNA of the CDR3 is TGCGCCAGCAGTGACCCCAAACGGGGCCCGTCTCCCTACGAGCAGTACTTC.

This chain connects TRBV6-1 to TRBJ2-7, with 16 positions matching TRBD2. J lost 2 bases, V lost 4 bases, and 2 bases had no gene match. Germline CDR1 and CDR2: MNHNS and SASEGT. The CDR3 extends over 16 amino acids. This CDR3 reads CASSAGTSGRAYEQYF. The DNA for the CDR3 is TGTGCCAGCAGTGCAGGGACTAGCGGGAGGGCCTACGAGCAGTACTTC.